These 13 T cell receptor beta chains share one sample of origin, sequenced in a study of beta chain features in type 1 diabetes. Study outcomes and limitations: TCRB CDR3s were moderately but significantly shorter in Type 1 diabetes patients in all four CD4+ subsets.

No antigens are known for them. Expressed TCRB transcripts were sequenced because the entire RNA isolate underwent reverse transcription. Method: immunoSEQ multiplex PCR; TCRdb's copy keeps in-frame clones and lacks some. The sample records 130,000 or so clones, 9% being singletons. What was sequenced was central memory CD4+ T cells from blood. Source of these receptors: a man aged 30 to 39 with type 1 diabetes.

The table lists this clone with a few counts. This specimen includes other DNA sequences encoding the same CDR3. The rearrangement uses TRBV18 and TRBJ1-1, with 10 bases fitting TRBD1. Per germline, CDR1 KGHSH and CDR2 LQKENI. Trimming cost V 6 bases and J 5 bases; bases outside gene matches: 3. CDR3 length: 13 residues. CDR3 nucleotide sequence: TGTGCCAGCTCTCGGACAGGGGGGACTGAAGCTTTCTTT. This codes for CASSRTGGTEAFF.

This clone came up a few times. V usage is TRBV2 and J usage is TRBJ1-2; a weak D match, TRBD1 (5 bases). The CDR3 has 13 amino acids. Deletions cut 6 bases from V and 5 bases from J, with 13 bases between. Per the germline V gene, CDR1 is SNHLY and CDR2 is FYNNEI. The CDR3 bases are TGTGCCAGCAGAAGACAGATCCTATATGGCTACACCTTC. Translation: CASRRQILYGYTF.

About this clone itself: At one end the junction does not follow the germline gene, possibly because of a read error. The DNA for the CDR3 is TGCGCCAGCAGTCAAGGGGCAGGGGGTTATGGCTACACCTTC. It codes for CASSQGAGGYGYTF. This chain connects TRBV4-1 to TRBJ1-2, with TRBD1 identical over 7 bases. Germline loops: CDR1 MGHRA, CDR2 YSYEKL. The CDR3 runs to 14 residues.

V is TRBV7-9 and J is TRBJ2-3, with D hard to call. CDR1 is SEHNR and CDR2 is FQNEAQ in the germline V gene (reference sequence). The CDR3 spans 15 residues. V lost 3 bases to trimming and J lost 5 bases, with 15 bases between them. The CDR3 DNA is TGTGCCAGCAGCTTTGGTGCGGCTCTAGTAGATACGCAGTATTTT. Encoded protein: CASSFGAALVDTQYF.

This clone was seen a handful of times. The chain has TRBV7-6 and TRBJ2-7; D gene uncertain. The CDR3 runs to 15 residues. V shed 1 base and J shed 5 bases, with 15 bases lying between them. Germline V lookup: CDR1 SGHVS, CDR2 FNYEAQ. This CDR3 is CASSLGHSSVDEQYF. The CDR3 region has the DNA TGTGCCAGCAGCTTAGGACACTCTTCGGTGGACGAGCAGTACTTC.

The table lists this clone with a few counts. The J gene is TRBJ2-7, the V gene TRBV7-9, with 12 bases aligning to TRBD2. Per the germline V gene, CDR1 is SEHNR and CDR2 is FQNEAQ (reference sequence). CDR3 length: 16 residues. With V trimmed by 5 bases and J by 9 bases, 14 bases remained unmatched. The CDR3 loop reads CASSQATLAGGEMQYF. CDR3 in DNA: TGTGCCAGCAGCCAAGCCACACTAGCGGGGGGTGAGATGCAGTACTTC.

This clone was picked up many times. The V and J genes are TRBV28 and TRBJ1-3; D is uncertain. CDR3 length equals 14 residues. V was cut by 2 bases and J by 4 bases, with 9 bases left in between. Germline CDR1 is MDHEN and CDR2 is SYDVKM. The CDR3 DNA reads as TGTGCCAGCAGTTTACCGGGGAACGGAAACACCATATATTTT. It specifies CASSLPGNGNTIYF.

This clone was observed a few times. J is TRBJ2-3 and V is TRBV11-2; 10 nucleotides match TRBD2. Germline V gene lookup returns CDR1 SGHAT and CDR2 FQNNGV. CDR3 length: 16 amino acids. The junction had 3 bases not matched to a gene; V was cut back by 2 bases and J by 1 base. The CDR3 nucleotides read TGTGCCAGCAGCTTATTTAGCGGGGGGCGCACAGATACGCAGTATTTT. This encodes CASSLFSGGRTDTQYF.

This clone appeared a few times. The J gene is TRBJ2-2, the V gene TRBV2, with TRBD1 matching over 8 bases. The CDR3 has 14 residues. Looked up from germline, CDR1 is SNHLY and CDR2 is FYNNEI. V trimming: 6 bases; J trimming: 2 bases; junction bases outside the gene matches: 2. In DNA form, the CDR3 reads TGTGCCAGCAGAGGACAGGGCAACACCGGGGAGCTGTTTTTT. Translation gives CASRGQGNTGELFF.

This clone was counted a few times. The chain recombines TRBV4-1 with TRBJ1-1, with 7 nucleotides matching TRBD1. Trimming removed 0 bases from V and 1 base from J; junction bases left unmatched: 11. The length of the CDR3 is 18 residues. Germline-derived CDR1 and CDR2 are MGHRA and YSYEKL. The CDR3 DNA sequence: TGCGCCAGCAGCCAAGAACTCAGAGAGGGGGCACGGAACACTGAAGCTTTCTTT. Amino acid sequence: CASSQELREGARNTEAFF.

The rearrangement links TRBV9 to TRBJ2-2; TRBD2 matches 12 bases. V was clipped by 4 bases and J by 4 bases; unmatched bases: 14. Germline assignment: CDR1 SGDLS and CDR2 YYNGEE. This CDR3 is built from 19 residues. The CDR3 DNA sequence: TGTGCCAGCAGCTTAGGGCCTAGCGGGGGGGCCTCAGGCACCGGGGAGCTGTTTTTT. It codes for CASSLGPSGGASGTGELFF.

CDR3 protein: CASSPDSDRDQETQYF. In nucleotides, the CDR3 is TGTGCCAGCAGCCCAGACTCAGACAGGGACCAAGAGACCCAGTACTTC. The V call is TRBV11-1, the J call TRBJ2-5, with TRBD1 identical over 7 bases. This CDR3 is 16 amino acids long. From germline, CDR1 is SGHAT and CDR2 FQDESV (reference sequence). The ends lost 5 bases at V and 0 bases at J; junction bases unmatched: 9.

This clone was detected a few times. The V and J genes are TRBV7-2 and TRBJ2-5, with 9 bases aligning to TRBD2. The CDR3 is 15 residues long. Germline trimming cut 1 base from V and 5 bases from J; bases unmatched to any gene: 5. Germline-derived CDR1 and CDR2 are SGHTA and FQGNSA. The CDR3 region is CASSLVAGGSETQYF. CDR3 nucleotides: TGTGCCAGCAGCTTAGTGGCGGGGGGGTCGGAGACCCAGTACTTC.